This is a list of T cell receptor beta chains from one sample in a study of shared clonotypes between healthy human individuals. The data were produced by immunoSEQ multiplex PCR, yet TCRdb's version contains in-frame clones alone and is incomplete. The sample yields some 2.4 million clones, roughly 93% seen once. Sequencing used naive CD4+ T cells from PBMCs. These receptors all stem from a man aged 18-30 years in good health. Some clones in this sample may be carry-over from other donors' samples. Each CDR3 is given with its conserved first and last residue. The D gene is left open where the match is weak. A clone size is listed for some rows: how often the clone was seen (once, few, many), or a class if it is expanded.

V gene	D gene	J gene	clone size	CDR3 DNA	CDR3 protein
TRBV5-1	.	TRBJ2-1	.	TGCGCCAGCAGCTTGGTTCCGTCTAACACCCTCAATGAGCAGTTCTTC	CASSLVPSNTLNEQFF
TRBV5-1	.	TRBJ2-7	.	TGCGCCAGCAGCTTACCCGGGTCCGGCTACGAGCAGTACTTC	CASSLPGSGYEQYF
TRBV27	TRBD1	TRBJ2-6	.	TGTGCCAGAAGAGGATGGGACAGCCTCAATGAAGCCAACGTCCTGACTTTC	CARRGWDSLNEANVLTF
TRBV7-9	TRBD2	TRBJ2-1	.	TGTGCCAGCAGCTTAGCCCTAACTAGCGGGGCCCTCAATGAGCAGTTCTTC	CASSLALTSGALNEQFF
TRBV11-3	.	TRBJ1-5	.	TGTGCCAGCAGCTGGACGAGGGGTAGGGCGAACAGCAATCAGCCCCAGCATTTT	CASSWTRGRANSNQPQHF
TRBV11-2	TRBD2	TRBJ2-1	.	TGTGCCAGCAGCCTTGGTTGGGGCGGGGGCAATGAGCAGTTCTTC	CASSLGWGGGNEQFF
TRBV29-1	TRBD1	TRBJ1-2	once	TGCAGCGTTACGCGTACCTTGGACAGGGTTCCAGAGGGCTACACCTTC	CSVTRTLDRVPEGYTF
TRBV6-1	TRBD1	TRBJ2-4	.	TGTGCCAGCAGTGAAACCCTCTGGGACAGGGGGCGCGACATTCAGTACTTC	CASSETLWDRGRDIQYF
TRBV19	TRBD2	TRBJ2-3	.	TGTGCCAGTAGTATTGAGTCGGGACTAAGCACAGATACGCAGTATTTT	CASSIESGLSTDTQYF
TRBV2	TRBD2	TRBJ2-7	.	TGTGCCAGCGGAGGGGTAGCGGGAGCCTACGAGCAGTACTTC	CASGGVAGAYEQYF
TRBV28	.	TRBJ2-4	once	TGTGCCAGCACCCCTTGGCTGCTACTAGCCAAAAACATTCAGTACTTC	CASTPWLLLAKNIQYF
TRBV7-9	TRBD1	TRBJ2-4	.	TGTGCCAGCAGCTTTAGGACAGGGGGCGGGAAAAACATTCAGTACTTC	CASSFRTGGGKNIQYF
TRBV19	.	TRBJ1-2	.	TGTGCCAGTAGGCATTTACAGGTGAACTATGGCTACACCTTC	CASRHLQVNYGYTF
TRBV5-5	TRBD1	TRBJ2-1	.	TGTGCCAGCAGCTTGATCCCGGGACAGGGTTCCTACAATGAGCAGTTCTTC	CASSLIPGQGSYNEQFF
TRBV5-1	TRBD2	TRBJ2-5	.	TGCGCCAGCAGCCCGGGTGTGCGGGGGGGCGAAGAGACCCAGTACTTC	CASSPGVRGGEETQYF
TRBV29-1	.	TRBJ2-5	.	TGCAGCGGTGTGCACCCCGGGGCGAGGGGGGAGACCCAGTACTTC	CSGVHPGARGETQYF
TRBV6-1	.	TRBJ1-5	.	TGTGCCAGCAGTGAATTGGGTTTTAGGGATCAGCCCCAGCATTTT	CASSELGFRDQPQHF
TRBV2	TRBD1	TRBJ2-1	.	TGTGCCAGCATTCCCGGGACAGGGCCCTACAATGAGCAGTTCTTC	CASIPGTGPYNEQFF
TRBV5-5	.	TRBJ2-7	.	TGTGCCAGCAGCTTGACCATCGGCGAGCAGTACTTC	CASSLTIGEQYF
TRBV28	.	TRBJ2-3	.	TGTGCCAGCAGCGGGATCTTCACAGATACGCAGTATTTT	CASSGIFTDTQYF
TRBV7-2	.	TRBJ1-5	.	TGTGCCAGCAGCTTAGTTGGACGCATCAATCAGCCCCAGCATTTT	CASSLVGRINQPQHF
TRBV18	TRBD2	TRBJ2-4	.	TGTGCCAGCTCACCACCGGGACTAGCGGGAGGCACGGCCAAAAACATTCAGTACTTC	CASSPPGLAGGTAKNIQYF
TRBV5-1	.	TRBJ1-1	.	TGCGCCAGCAGCTTGGTCGGACAAGCGAGGTTCTTT	CASSLVGQARFF
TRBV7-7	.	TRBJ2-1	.	TGTGCCAGCAGCCCCTCCCCCTCCTACAATGAGCAGTTCTTC	CASSPSPSYNEQFF
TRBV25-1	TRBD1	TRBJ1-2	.	TGTGCCAGCAGTGTTCAGGGGGCTGGGCATGGCTACACCTTC	CASSVQGAGHGYTF